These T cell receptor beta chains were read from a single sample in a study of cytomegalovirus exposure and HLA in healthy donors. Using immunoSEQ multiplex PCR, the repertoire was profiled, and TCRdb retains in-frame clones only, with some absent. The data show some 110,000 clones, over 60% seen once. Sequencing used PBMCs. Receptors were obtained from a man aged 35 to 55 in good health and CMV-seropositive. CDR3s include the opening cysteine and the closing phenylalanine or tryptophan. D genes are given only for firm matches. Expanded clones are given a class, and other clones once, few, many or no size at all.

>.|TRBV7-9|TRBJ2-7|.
TGTTCCAGCAACCCCGGCGGGATCCTCTACGAGCAGTACTTC
CSSNPGGILYEQYF
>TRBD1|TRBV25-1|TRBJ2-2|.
TGTGCCAGCAGTGAATGGGACAGGGCGAGCACCGGGGAGCTGTTTTTT
CASSEWDRASTGELFF
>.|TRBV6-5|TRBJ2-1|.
TGTGCCAGCAGTTTGGGCCTAACGGTGGATGAGCAGTTCTTC
CASSLGLTVDEQFF
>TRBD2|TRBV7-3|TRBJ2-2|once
TGTGCCAGCAGCTTATATCTCCGGGCTAGCGGGAGGTACACCGGGGAGCTGTTTTTT
CASSLYLRASGRYTGELFF
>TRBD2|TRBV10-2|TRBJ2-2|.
TGCGCCAGCTCGGACCATAGCGGGAGGAAGAACACCGGGGAGCTGTTTTTT
CASSDHSGRKNTGELFF
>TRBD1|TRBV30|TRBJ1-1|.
TGTGCCTGGAATGCGGGACAGAACGCTGAAGCTTTCTTT
CAWNAGQNAEAFF
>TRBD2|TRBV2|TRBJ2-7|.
TGTGCCAGCAGTGAGGGGGGGAGACCCTACGAGCAGTACTTC
CASSEGGRPYEQYF
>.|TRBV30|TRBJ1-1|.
TGTGCCTGGATTAAACAGGGTATTCCTGAAGCTTTCTTT
CAWIKQGIPEAFF
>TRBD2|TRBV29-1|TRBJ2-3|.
TGCAGCGTTGAAGAGGGGCTAGCGGGAGTTATAGATACGCAGTATTTT
CSVEEGLAGVIDTQYF
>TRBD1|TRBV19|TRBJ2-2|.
TGTGCCAGTAGTAACCCCTCAAGGGGGCGCACCGGGGAGCTGTTTTTT
CASSNPSRGRTGELFF
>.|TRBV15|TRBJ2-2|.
TGTGCCACCAGCAGAGATCCCAGGGTGGCCGGGGAGCTGTTTTTT
CATSRDPRVAGELFF
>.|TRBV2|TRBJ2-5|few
TGTGCCAGCAGGGGGCAGGAGACCCAGTACTTC
CASRGQETQYF
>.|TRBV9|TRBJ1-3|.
TGTGCCAGCAGCGTACAGTCGGGTTTCGTACAGGTGAGCTCTGGAAACACCATATATTTT
CASSVQSGFVQVSSGNTIYF
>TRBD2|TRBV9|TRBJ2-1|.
TGTGCCAGCAGCGTCCGAGCACTAGCGGGAGGTACCTCCTACAATGAGCAGTTCTTC
CASSVRALAGGTSYNEQFF
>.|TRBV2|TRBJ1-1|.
TGTGCCAGCAGCAATAGACAGTTGAACACTGAAGCTTTCTTT
CASSNRQLNTEAFF
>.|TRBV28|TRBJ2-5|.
TGTGCCAGCAGTCCAGGGGTCGGGGAGACCCAGTACTTC
CASSPGVGETQYF